The T cell receptor (beta chain) under discussion was sequenced for a study of cytomegalovirus exposure and HLA in healthy donors. Points from the study as a whole: What a later analysis showed was that several of the most significant clusters appeared linked to common viral pathogens. Later work found most CMV-associated TCR beta chains apparently HLA-restricted.

These donors counted as nominally healthy when sampled, but unrecorded immune exposures were likely. PCR primers comprised 60 Vbeta and 13 Jbeta primers. Only in-frame clones appear in the TCRdb table, and some are missing; sequencing was by immunoSEQ multiplex PCR. Among around 140,000 clones listed, around 78% were seen once. Germline lookup yields CDR1 MGHRA and CDR2 YSYEKL. This CDR3 is built from 15 residues. V was cut by 7 bases and J by 0 bases, with 15 bases left in between. On this clone: As yet, its antigen is unknown.

The sample comprised PBMCs. This chain connects TRBV4-1 to TRBJ1-1, with D possibly matching TRBD1 (5 bases). The sequence came from a man aged 35-49 years in good health and CMV-seronegative. CDR3 loop: CASTPPRVMNTEAFF. The CDR3 DNA follows: TGCGCCAGCACCCCCCCCAGGGTAATGAACACTGAAGCTTTCTTT.